A selection of T cell receptor beta chains follows, all from one sample in a study of identical twins. TCRdb itself ran the 5' RACE reads through MiXCR, one entry per CDR3 protein. Of 400,000 to 550,000 distinct CDR3 sequences in the sample, under 25% were seen once. These data were also filed under a second study, of T cells expressing NK-cell markers.

What was sequenced was CD4+ T cells sorted from blood. The receptors originated from a woman aged 18-35 years in good health. Each CDR3 is given without its conserved first and last residue.

V,CDR3
TRBV30,AWSTGSDTQY
TRBV7-2,ASSLGGDYEQY
TRBV20-1,SARLAGGDEQY
TRBV20-1,SAKRTDYEQY
TRBV4-1,ASSQLAGGTNNEQF
TRBV27,ASSLQGVNTEAF
TRBV20-1,SARLAGTLNEKLF
TRBV7-6,ASSWTGQYTDTQY
TRBV20-1,SARAGRGRDSPLH
TRBV7-2,ASSLGPGLTGTQY
TRBV29-1,SVVPYADTQY
TRBV12-3/TRBV12-4,ASSLPGGDTQY
TRBV5-4,ASSPSAGGELF
TRBV7-2,ASSTPQETQY
TRBV12-3/TRBV12-4,ASSSRSGNEVGYT
TRBV20-1,SARSSTDTGELF
TRBV7-2,ASSYYRADEQY
TRBV6-1,ASSSWTDSNQPQH
TRBV19,ASTLTWGHPYEQY
TRBV12-3/TRBV12-4,ATRGRGYLPLH
TRBV20-1,SARDRRNGGTDTQY
TRBV20-1,SARERGGSRDTQY
TRBV20-1,SPRGTGSHEQY
TRBV2,ASTQGERGEQY
TRBV7-6,ASSLVGQHTEAF
TRBV7-2,ASSRDHEQF
TRBV6-2/TRBV6-3,ASSPDRRTYEQY
TRBV6-5,ASSFQGFHEQY
TRBV5-1,ASSLLGGVTTDTQY
TRBV5-1,ASSLAGQGSNEQF
TRBV20-1,SASERDYEQY
TRBV12-3/TRBV12-4,ASSYTPGVNTEAF
TRBV6-1,ASNERLGKEATQY
TRBV7-8,ASSLDASGPTDTQY
TRBV28,ASSPRQGRGQETQY
TRBV20-1,SARAPGFPLGGYT
TRBV4-1,ASSQGDRLYEQY
TRBV7-2,ASSLVFRRGYEQY
TRBV29-1,SVEKSAYEQY
TRBV5-1,ASSLAIGREF
TRBV7-8,ASSLGRGRPRPQH
TRBV2,ASSGNPPGGQPQH
TRBV20-1,SATPSRIRTGVAYNEQF
TRBV7-2,ASSSRLAATYEQY
TRBV5-1,ASSSGRFMNTEAF
TRBV7-8,ASSITRDSPGTQY
TRBV7-2,ASSLVSQGTYEQY
TRBV20-1,SARADITGELF
TRBV12-3/TRBV12-4,ASRGWASSYNEQF
TRBV6-5,ASISRDDIQY
TRBV5-1,ASKEGPSYEQY